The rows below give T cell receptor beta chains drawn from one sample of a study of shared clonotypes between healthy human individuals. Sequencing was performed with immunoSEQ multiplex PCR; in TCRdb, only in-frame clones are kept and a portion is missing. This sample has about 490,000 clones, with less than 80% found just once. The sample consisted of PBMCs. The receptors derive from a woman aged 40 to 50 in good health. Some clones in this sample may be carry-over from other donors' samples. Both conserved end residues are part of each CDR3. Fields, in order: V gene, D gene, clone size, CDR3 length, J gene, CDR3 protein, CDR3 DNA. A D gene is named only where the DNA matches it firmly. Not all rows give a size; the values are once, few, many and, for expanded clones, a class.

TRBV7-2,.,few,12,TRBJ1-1,CASSLGGLGAFF,TGTGCCAGCAGCTTAGGGGGGCTTGGGGCTTTCTTT
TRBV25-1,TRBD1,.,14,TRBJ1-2,CASSDSRQGGGYTF,TGTGCCAGCAGTGACAGCCGACAGGGTGGCGGCTACACCTTC
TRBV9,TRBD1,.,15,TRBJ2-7,CASSPEGASSYEQYF,TGTGCCAGCAGCCCCGAGGGGGCCAGCTCCTACGAGCAGTACTTC
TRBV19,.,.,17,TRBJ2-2,CASRPQRGGRGTGELFF,TGTGCCAGCAGACCCCAGAGAGGTGGCAGGGGCACCGGGGAGCTGTTTTTT
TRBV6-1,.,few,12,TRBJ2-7,CASSLQGYEQYF,TGTGCCAGCAGCCTACAGGGCTACGAGCAGTACTTC
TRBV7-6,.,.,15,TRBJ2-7,CASSLGGPGIYEQYF,TGTGCCAGCAGCTTAGGTGGGCCGGGGATCTACGAGCAGTACTTC
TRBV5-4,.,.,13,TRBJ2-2,CASSSDGPGELFF,TGTGCCAGCAGCTCAGACGGGCCCGGGGAGCTGTTTTTT
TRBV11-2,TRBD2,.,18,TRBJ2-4,CASSFETSGTSAKNIQYF,TGTGCCAGCAGCTTCGAGACTAGCGGGACATCGGCCAAAAACATTCAGTACTTC
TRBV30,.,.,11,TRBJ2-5,CAWINVLTQYF,TGTGCCTGGATCAACGTGCTGACCCAGTACTTC
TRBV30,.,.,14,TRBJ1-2,CAWSPGRVPYGHTF,TGTGCCTGGAGTCCAGGCCGAGTACCCTATGGCCACACCTTC
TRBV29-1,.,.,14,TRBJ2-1,CSVVGLAHNNEQFF,TGCAGCGTTGTCGGTCTAGCGCATAACAATGAGCAGTTCTTC
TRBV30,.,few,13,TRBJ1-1,CAWSRGLDTEAFF,TGTGCCTGGAGCAGGGGTTTGGACACTGAAGCTTTCTTT
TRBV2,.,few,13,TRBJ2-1,CASRDTEYNEQFF,TGTGCCAGCAGAGATACAGAATACAATGAGCAGTTCTTC
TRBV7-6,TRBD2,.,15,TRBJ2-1,CASSLIAGVNNEQFF,TGTGCCAGCAGCTTAATTGCGGGAGTGAACAATGAGCAGTTCTTC
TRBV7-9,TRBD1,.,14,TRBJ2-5,CASSSTGREETQYF,TGTGCCAGCAGCTCGACAGGGCGCGAAGAGACCCAGTACTTC
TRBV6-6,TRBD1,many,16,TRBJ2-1,CASSYRRTGTYNEQFF,TGTGCCAGCAGTTACCGACGGACAGGGACCTACAATGAGCAGTTCTTC
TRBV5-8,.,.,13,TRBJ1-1,CASRGRGNTEAFF,TGTGCCAGCAGAGGGCGGGGGAACACTGAAGCTTTCTTT
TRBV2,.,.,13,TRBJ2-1,CASSPIEGFEQFF,TGTGCCAGCAGTCCAATAGAGGGGTTTGAGCAGTTCTTC
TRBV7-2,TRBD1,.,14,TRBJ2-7,CASSFRTGQDEQYF,TGTGCCAGCAGCTTTCGGACAGGGCAGGACGAGCAGTACTTC
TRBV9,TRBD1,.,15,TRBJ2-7,CASSPQGVPSYEQYF,TGTGCCAGCAGCCCCCAGGGGGTTCCCTCCTACGAGCAGTACTTC
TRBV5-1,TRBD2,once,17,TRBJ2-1,CASSLRGSGRVWDEQFF,TGCGCCAGCAGCTTGAGGGGCAGCGGGAGGGTGTGGGATGAGCAGTTCTTC
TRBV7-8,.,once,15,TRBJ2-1,CASSPRGSPPGEQFF,TGTGCCAGCAGCCCACGGGGCAGTCCCCCGGGTGAGCAGTTCTTC
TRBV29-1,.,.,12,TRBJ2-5,CSAQGWGETQYF,TGCAGCGCCCAGGGGTGGGGCGAGACCCAGTACTTC
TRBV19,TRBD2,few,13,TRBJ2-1,CASRLAGVREQFF,TGTGCCAGTAGGCTAGCGGGAGTACGGGAGCAGTTCTTC
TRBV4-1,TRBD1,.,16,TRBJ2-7,CASSQTGGPPAYEQYF,TGCGCCAGCAGCCAAACAGGGGGTCCCCCTGCCTACGAGCAGTACTTC
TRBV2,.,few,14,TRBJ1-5,CASSEDRSYQPQHF,TGTGCCAGCAGTGAGGACAGATCCTATCAGCCCCAGCATTTT
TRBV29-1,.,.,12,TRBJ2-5,CSVRRVGETQYF,TGCAGCGTCCGCAGGGTCGGGGAGACCCAGTACTTC
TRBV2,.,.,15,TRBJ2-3,CASSERNQGTDTQYF,TGTGCCAGCAGTGAAAGAAACCAGGGGACAGATACGCAGTATTTT
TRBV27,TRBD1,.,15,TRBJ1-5,CASGLTTGGNQPQHF,TGTGCCAGCGGATTAACGACAGGGGGGAATCAGCCCCAGCATTTT
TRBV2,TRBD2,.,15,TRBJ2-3,CASSGLAGEDDTQYF,TGTGCCAGCAGTGGACTAGCGGGAGAGGACGATACGCAGTATTTT
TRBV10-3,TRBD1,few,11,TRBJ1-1,CAISSTGDAFF,TGTGCCATCAGTTCGACAGGGGACGCTTTCTTT
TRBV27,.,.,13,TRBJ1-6,CASSLSWESPLHF,TGTGCCAGCAGTTTATCTTGGGAGTCACCCCTCCACTTT
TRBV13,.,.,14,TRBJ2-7,CASSPGLRHHEQYF,TGTGCCAGCAGTCCGGGACTGAGGCACCACGAGCAGTACTTC
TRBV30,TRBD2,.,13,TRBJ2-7,CAWRTSGSYEQYF,TGTGCCTGGAGAACCAGCGGGAGCTACGAGCAGTACTTC
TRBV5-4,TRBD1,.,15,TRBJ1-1,CASETADRGNTEAFF,TGTGCCAGCGAAACGGCAGACAGGGGGAACACTGAAGCTTTCTTT
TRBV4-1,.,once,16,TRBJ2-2,CASSQDGRADTGELFF,TGCGCCAGCAGCCAAGATGGGCGGGCAGACACCGGGGAGCTGTTTTTT
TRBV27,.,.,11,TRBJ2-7,CASRGFYEQYF,TGTGCCAGCAGGGGCTTCTACGAGCAGTACTTC
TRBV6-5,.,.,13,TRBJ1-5,CASSRTSNQPQHF,TGTGCCAGCAGTCGGACAAGCAATCAGCCCCAGCATTTT
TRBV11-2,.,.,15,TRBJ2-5,CASSLRISLGETQYF,TGTGCCAGCAGCTTAAGGATTAGCTTGGGAGAGACCCAGTACTTC
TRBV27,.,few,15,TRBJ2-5,CASSLAPHRDETQYF,TGTGCCAGCAGTTTAGCGCCTCACAGGGATGAGACCCAGTACTTC
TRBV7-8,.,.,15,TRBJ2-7,CASSPAYVQSYEQYF,TGTGCCAGCAGCCCAGCCTACGTACAGAGCTACGAGCAGTACTTC
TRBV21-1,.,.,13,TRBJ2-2,CASGTAGGGELFF,TGTGCCAGCGGGACAGCCGGTGGTGGGGAGCTGTTTTTT
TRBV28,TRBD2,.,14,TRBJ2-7,CASSPLAGALGQYF,TGTGCCAGCAGCCCACTAGCGGGAGCGTTAGGGCAGTACTTC